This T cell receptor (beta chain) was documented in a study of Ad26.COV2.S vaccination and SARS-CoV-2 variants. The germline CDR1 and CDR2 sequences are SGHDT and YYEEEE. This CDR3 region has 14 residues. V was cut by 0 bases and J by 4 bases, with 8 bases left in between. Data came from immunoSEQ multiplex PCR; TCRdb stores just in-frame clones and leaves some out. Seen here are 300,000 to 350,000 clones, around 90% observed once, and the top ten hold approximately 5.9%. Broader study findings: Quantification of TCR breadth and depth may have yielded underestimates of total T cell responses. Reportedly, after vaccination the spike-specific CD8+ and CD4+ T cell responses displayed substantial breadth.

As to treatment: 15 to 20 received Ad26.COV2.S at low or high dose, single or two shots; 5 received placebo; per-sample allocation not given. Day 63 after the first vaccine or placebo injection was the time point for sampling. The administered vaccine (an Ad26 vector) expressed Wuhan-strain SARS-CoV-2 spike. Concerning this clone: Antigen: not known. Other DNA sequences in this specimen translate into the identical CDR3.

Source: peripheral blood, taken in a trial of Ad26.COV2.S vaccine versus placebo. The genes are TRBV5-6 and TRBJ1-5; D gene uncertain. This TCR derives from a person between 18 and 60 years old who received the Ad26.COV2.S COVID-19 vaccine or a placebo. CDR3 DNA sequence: TGTGCCAGCAGCTTGGGCCGGATTAATCAGCCCCAGCATTTT. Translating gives CASSLGRINQPQHF.